The 6 T cell receptor beta chains below come from one sample, sequenced in a study of cytomegalovirus exposure and HLA in healthy donors. The PCR had 60 Vbeta and 13 Jbeta primers. The table came from immunoSEQ multiplex PCR; TCRdb's copy has only in-frame clones and leaves some out. The sample has about 130,000 clones, about 71% seen once. Sequenced sample: PBMCs. All receptors come from a woman aged 60-75 years in good health and CMV-seropositive.

The chain recombines TRBV7-2 with TRBJ1-2; tentative D call: TRBD1 (6 bases). Looked up from germline, CDR1 is SGHTA and CDR2 is FQGNSA. The CDR3 extends over 14 amino acids. V dropped 3 bases and J dropped 4 bases, with 12 bases sitting between them. The chain's CDR3 is CASSFLQGPYGYTF. Here the CDR3 DNA reads TGTGCCAGCAGCTTTTTGCAGGGGCCCTATGGCTACACCTTC.

The chain uses TRBV7-3 and TRBJ1-2, with D possibly matching TRBD1 (6 bases). The germline V gene encodes CDR1 SGHTA and CDR2 FQGTGA. V was shortened by 0 bases and J by 4 bases, with 9 bases between the two germline ends. The CDR3 is 14 residues long. CDR3 protein: CASSLTGATYGYTF. The CDR3 DNA reads TGTGCCAGCAGCTTAACGGGGGCAACCTATGGCTACACCTTC.

This rearrangement joins TRBV6-6 to TRBJ1-1; D gene uncertain. The CDR3 covers 13 residues. V was clipped by 4 bases and J by 1 base, with 7 bases between them. CDR1 and CDR2 from the germline V gene are MNHNY and SVGAGI (reference sequence). CDR3 sequence: CASSFPGNTEAFF. The CDR3 nucleotides are TGTGCCAGCAGTTTCCCAGGGAACACTGAAGCTTTCTTT.

This clone turned up a few times. V and J are TRBV11-2 and TRBJ1-6, with D hard to call. The CDR3 has 14 residues. Trimming removed 0 bases from V and 9 bases from J, with 9 bases in between. The germline gives CDR1 SGHAT, CDR2 FQNNGV. The CDR3 nucleotides read TGTGCCAGCAGCTTAGAAAGACATGGTTCACCCCTCCACTTT. This gives the protein CASSLERHGSPLHF.

The rearrangement uses TRBV6-5 and TRBJ2-5; D might be TRBD2 (6 bases). The DNA end is more similar to TRBJ2-7, so the J call may be wrong. Germline V gives CDR1 MNHEY, CDR2 SVGAGI. The CDR3 spans 13 residues. The CDR3 spells CASSYGGLYEQYF. CDR3 DNA sequence: TGTGCCAGCAGTTACGGGGGACTCTACGAGCAGTACTTC.

The chain recombines TRBV6-6 with TRBJ2-7; D ambiguous. V dropped 7 bases and J dropped 0 bases, with 16 bases sitting between them. Looked up from germline, CDR1 is MNHNY and CDR2 is SVGAGI (reference sequence). This CDR3 contains 15 residues. The CDR3 DNA is TGTGCCAGCACCCCGCCCGCAGGAAGCTCCTACGAGCAGTACTTC. It translates to CASTPPAGSSYEQYF.